This T cell receptor beta chain comes out of a study of OX40 agonist ivuxolimab in advanced cancers. Background on the study: Patients were treated with intravenous ivuxolimab, dosed at 0.01 to 10 mg/kg and infused every 2 weeks. Anti-PD-1, anti-PD-L1 or anti-CTLA-4 therapy given earlier was allowed, and 40% had some.

Study-wide points: Relatively little clonal expansion, among the lowest observed, appeared in partial responders at 0.1-3.0 mg/kg.

Sequenced by immunoSEQ multiplex PCR; TCRdb stores in-frame clones only, minus some. Among around 150,000 clones listed, about 93% were seen once. With regard to this clone: Its matching antigen is unknown.

The TCR sequence derives from an adult with an advanced solid tumor such as melanoma, head and neck, liver or kidney cancer. The sample here was CD4+ or CD8+ T cells sorted from blood, taken in a trial of the OX40 agonist ivuxolimab.

The CDR3 is CASSIRVQETQYF. DNA for the CDR3: TGTGCCAGTAGTATCAGGGTTCAAGAGACCCAGTACTTC. The rearrangement uses TRBV19 and TRBJ2-5; perhaps TRBD1 as D (5 bases). CDR1 and CDR2 from the germline V gene are LNHDA and SQIVND (reference sequence). V was cut by 3 bases and J by 2 bases, with 7 bases left in between. This CDR3 comprises 13 residues.